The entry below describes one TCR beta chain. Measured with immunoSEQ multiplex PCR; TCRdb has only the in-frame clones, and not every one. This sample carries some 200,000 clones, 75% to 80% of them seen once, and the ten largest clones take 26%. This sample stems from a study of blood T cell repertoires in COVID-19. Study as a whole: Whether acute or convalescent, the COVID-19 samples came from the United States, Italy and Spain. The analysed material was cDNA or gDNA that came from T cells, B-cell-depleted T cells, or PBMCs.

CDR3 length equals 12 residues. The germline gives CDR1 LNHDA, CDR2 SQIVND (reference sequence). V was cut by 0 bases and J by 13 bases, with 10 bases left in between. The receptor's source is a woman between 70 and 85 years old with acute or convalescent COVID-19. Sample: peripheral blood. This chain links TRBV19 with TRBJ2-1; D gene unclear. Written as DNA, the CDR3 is TGTGCCAGTAGTATAGAGGGCCGCCCCCAGTTCTTC. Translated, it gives CASSIEGRPQFF.